Shown below are 27 T cell receptor beta chains from a single sample sequenced in a study of blood T cell repertoires in COVID-19. Data came from immunoSEQ multiplex PCR; TCRdb stores just in-frame clones and leaves some out. Among 250,000 to 400,000 clones, roughly 89% were seen once, and the ten largest hold 4.5% to 5.5%. Sample: PBMCs or T cells enriched from blood (not recorded which). The receptors come from a man aged 55 to 70 who had recovered from COVID-19.

V is TRBV6-5 and J is TRBJ2-3; TRBD2 matches at 11 bases. The CDR3 extends over 15 amino acids. V dropped 4 bases and J dropped 6; count of bases not matched to a gene: 6. Per germline, CDR1 MNHEY and CDR2 SVGAGI. The CDR3 loop is CASSSLAGAVDTQYF. DNA for the CDR3: TGTGCCAGCAGTTCACTAGCGGGAGCGGTGGATACGCAGTATTTT.

Points on this clone: The junction departs from the called germline gene at one end, perhaps through a read error. This chain connects TRBV7-7 to TRBJ1-1; 8 bases are a match to TRBD1. CDR3 length: 13 amino acids. Germline V lookup: CDR1 SSHAT, CDR2 FNYEAQ (reference sequence). The CDR3 region has the DNA TGTGCTAGCAGCTTGGACAGGGACACTGAAGCTTTCTTT. Protein sequence: CASSLDRDTEAFF.

The genes are TRBV4-3 and TRBJ2-1; D is perhaps TRBD2 (6 bases). Trimming stripped 4 bases from V and 5 bases from J, with 21 bases between. The CDR3 covers 17 residues. In germline, CDR1 is LGHNA, CDR2 YSLEER. CDR3 loop: CASSPYPHGSTDNEQFF. Written as DNA, the CDR3 is TGCGCCAGCAGCCCCTACCCCCACGGGAGCACCGACAATGAGCAGTTCTTC.

This chain connects TRBV3-1 (or the pseudogene TRBV3-2) to TRBJ1-1; tentative D call: TRBD1 (5 bases). V gave up 4 bases and J gave up 0 bases, with 12 bases separating them. This CDR3 spans 15 amino acids. The V gene's germline CDR1 is LGHDT and CDR2 YNNKEL (reference sequence). The DNA for the CDR3 is TGTGCCAGCAGCCGCTTTCAGGGAATGAACACTGAAGCTTTCTTT. It is translated as CASSRFQGMNTEAFF.

This clone was picked up one time. V gene TRBV6-5 combines with J gene TRBJ2-7; 12 nucleotides match TRBD2. The V gene's germline CDR1 is MNHEY and CDR2 SVGAGI. The CDR3 contains 16 residues. With 2 bases clipped from V and 3 bases from J, the junction kept 5 bases outside the gene matches. CDR3 loop: CASSYPLAGGYYEQYF. In DNA form, the CDR3 reads TGTGCCAGCAGTTACCCCCTAGCGGGAGGGTACTACGAGCAGTACTTC.

The J gene is TRBJ2-7, the V gene TRBV7-2; 7 nucleotides agree with TRBD2. The germline V gene encodes CDR1 SGHTA and CDR2 FQGNSA. The CDR3 sequence is 15 residues long. V was pared by 5 bases and J by 11 bases, with 18 bases of the junction left unmatched. CDR3 region: CASSPDGTNLPPEYF. As DNA, the CDR3 is TGTGCCAGCAGCCCAGATGGGACTAATCTGCCACCCGAGTACTTC.

The chain links TRBV7-3 to TRBJ2-1; the match to TRBD1 covers 7 bases. Trimming took 4 bases from V and 0 from J; bases not matched to a gene: 9. Germline values: CDR1 SGHTA, CDR2 FQGTGA. The CDR3 has 17 amino acids. As DNA, the CDR3 is TGTGCCAGCAGCTCCACAGGGGCCGATAGCTCCTACAATGAGCAGTTCTTC. This encodes CASSSTGADSSYNEQFF.

This clone was counted only a few times. CDR3 sequence: CATSDFTGHNEQFF. CDR3 in DNA: TGTGCCACCAGTGATTTTACGGGTCACAATGAGCAGTTCTTC. J is TRBJ2-1 and V is TRBV24-1; D is unresolved. The CDR3 is made up of 14 amino acids. Trimming removed 1 base at V and 5 bases at J, with 8 bases between. Germline-derived CDR1 and CDR2 are KGHDR and SFDVKD.

V usage is TRBV18 and J usage is TRBJ1-4; weak D call: TRBD1 (6 bases). Germline V lookup: CDR1 KGHSH, CDR2 LQKENI. Trimming removed 2 bases from V and 8 bases from J, with 15 bases in between. The CDR3 is 15 residues long. This CDR3 reads CASSPSGQEGEKLFF. CDR3 nucleotide sequence: TGTGCCAGCTCACCATCGGGACAAGAGGGGGAAAAACTGTTTTTT.

CDR3 sequence (DNA): TGTGCCAGCAGCTTAGCGACCGGGGGTCGTCGCAATCAGCCCCAGCATTTT. Its translation is CASSLATGGRRNQPQHF. The rearrangement uses TRBV7-2 and TRBJ1-5; perhaps TRBD1 as D (5 bases). CDR1 is SGHTA and CDR2 is FQGNSA in the germline V gene. V lost 0 bases to trimming and J lost 2 bases, with 14 bases between them. This CDR3 has 17 residues.

The rearrangement links TRBV7-9 to TRBJ2-7; 7 positions agree with TRBD1. V was pared by 5 bases and J by 0 bases, with 10 bases of the junction left unmatched. The CDR3 length is 16 residues. CDR1 SEHNR and CDR2 FQNEAQ come from the germline V gene (reference sequence). CDR3 in DNA: TGTGCCAGCAGCAGACAGGGAGCCCTCTCCTCCTACGAGCAGTACTTC. Translating gives CASSRQGALSSYEQYF.

This clone showed up just once. The chain carries TRBV7-3 and TRBJ2-1; TRBD2 is a possible D gene (5 bases). Germline-derived CDR1 and CDR2 are SGHTA and FQGTGA. The CDR3 runs to 14 residues. V was pared by 2 bases and J by 4 bases, with 9 bases between. The CDR3 coding sequence is TGTGCCAGCAGCTTACTGTCGGGATACAATGAGCAGTTCTTC. Translating gives CASSLLSGYNEQFF.

The chain joins TRBV9 to TRBJ1-3; D remains ambiguous. Germline V gene lookup returns CDR1 SGDLS and CDR2 YYNGEE. V was shortened by 3 bases and J by 8 bases, with 24 bases between the two germline ends. The CDR3 has 17 amino acids. CDR3 sequence reads: CASSGAGSGRPLDTIYF. In DNA form, the CDR3 reads TGTGCCAGCAGCGGGGCGGGGTCGGGTCGACCTTTGGACACCATATATTTT.

This chain links TRBV7-9 with TRBJ2-3; D is undetermined. With 1 base removed from V and 5 bases from J, the gap between germline ends came to 13 bases. The CDR3 has 15 residues. CDR1 and CDR2 (germline): SEHNR, FQNEAQ (reference sequence). Here the CDR3 reads CASSLGYQIVDTQYF. CDR3 in DNA: TGTGCCAGCAGCTTAGGCTACCAAATAGTAGATACGCAGTATTTT.

V is TRBV21-1 and J is TRBJ2-7; TRBD1, the table's D call, lacks a check against the DNA. TRBV21-1 is deemed a pseudogene. The CDR3 runs to 17 residues. The CDR3 nucleotides read TGTGCCAGCAGCAAAAGGGAATTGGACAGCCGATCCCACGAGCAGTACTTC. It yields the protein CASSKRELDSRSHEQYF.

The genes are TRBV11-2 and TRBJ1-5, with D possibly TRBD1 on 6 matching bases. Per germline, CDR1 SGHAT and CDR2 FQNNGV. The CDR3 is 15 amino acids. Trimming pared 1 base from V and 4 bases from J, leaving 11 bases between. The CDR3 DNA reads as TGTGCCAGCAGCTTAGGGGGGACAAGGAATCAGCCCCAGCATTTT. Translated: CASSLGGTRNQPQHF.

The chain combines TRBV5-4 with TRBJ1-5; TRBD1 is a possible D gene (6 bases). CDR3 size: 13 residues. The V gene's germline CDR1 is SGHNT and CDR2 YYREEE (reference sequence). The V end was cut by 4 bases, the J end by 4 bases, with 9 bases between. In DNA form, the CDR3 reads TGTGCCAGCAGCCAGGACAGAAATCAGCCCCAGCATTTT. As protein: CASSQDRNQPQHF.

This chain connects TRBV27 to TRBJ1-1; 9 bases map to TRBD1. CDR1 and CDR2 from the germline V gene are MNHEY and SMNVEV (reference sequence). Trimming took 5 bases from V and 3 from J; bases not matched to a gene: 10. The CDR3 has 16 residues. The CDR3 protein is CASSPGVGTGYTEAFF. The CDR3 nucleotides are TGTGCCAGCAGTCCTGGAGTTGGGACAGGGTACACTGAAGCTTTCTTT.

This clone was observed a handful of times. CDR3 bases: TGTGCCACCAAGACAGGGACTAACTATGGCTACACCTTC. It yields the protein CATKTGTNYGYTF. V gene TRBV10-3 combines with J gene TRBJ1-2; TRBD1 matches at 7 bases. From germline, CDR1 is ENHRY and CDR2 SYGVKD. The CDR3 spans 13 residues. V was clipped by 10 bases and J by 0 bases; unmatched bases: 5.

The V gene is TRBV7-2, the J gene TRBJ2-3, with TRBD2 identical over 7 bases. The CDR3 sequence is 15 residues long. Germline-derived CDR1 and CDR2 are SGHTA and FQGNSA. After removal of 3 bases from V and 6 bases from J, the junction contained 9 bases not matched to a gene. The CDR3 DNA follows: TGTGCCAGCAGCTTCAGGCGGGAGAGGTCTGATACGCAGTATTTT. Residues: CASSFRRERSDTQYF.

This chain uses TRBV5-1 with TRBJ2-1; TRBD2 matches 9 bases. Losses at the gene ends were 4 bases for V and 3 bases for J; bases not matched to a gene: 11. CDR3 length: 17 residues. The V gene's germline CDR1 is SGHRS and CDR2 YFSETQ. CDR3: CASSGTTSGALYNEQFF. The CDR3 nucleotides read TGCGCCAGCAGCGGCACGACTAGCGGAGCCCTCTACAATGAGCAGTTCTTC.

This clone was detected a few times. The V call is TRBV5-8, the J call TRBJ1-2; 8 bases match TRBD1. V shed 4 bases, J shed 8 bases, and the junction held 7 bases outside the gene matches. The CDR3 is 13 amino acids. From germline, CDR1 is SGHTS and CDR2 YDEGEE. CDR3 in amino acids: CASSNGQGRGYTF. CDR3 in DNA: TGTGCCAGCAGCAACGGACAGGGACGAGGCTACACCTTC.

The V gene is TRBV3-1 (or the pseudogene TRBV3-2), the J gene TRBJ2-5, with 8 bases identical to TRBD2. CDR1 is LGHDT, CDR2 YNNKEL, per germline (reference sequence). The length of the CDR3 is 17 residues. The ends lost 4 bases at V and 7 bases at J; junction bases unmatched: 17. As DNA, the CDR3 is TGTGCCAGCAGCCTCTCCCCACTAGCGGCAAAGGACGCGACCCAGTACTTC. It yields the protein CASSLSPLAAKDATQYF.

The chain carries TRBV28 and TRBJ1-2; D is perhaps TRBD1 (6 bases). Germline V gene sequence: CDR1 MDHEN, CDR2 SYDVKM. The CDR3 has 11 amino acids. DNA of the CDR3: TGTGGCTCCAGGGACATATGGGGCTACACCTTC. Residues: CGSRDIWGYTF.

The rearrangement links TRBV5-1 to TRBJ1-4; D not resolved. The length of the CDR3 is 13 residues. Germline V gene data show CDR1 as SGHRS and CDR2 as YFSETQ. The ends were cut back, 0 bases at V and 6 bases at J, with 6 bases in the middle. The CDR3 loop is CASSLDQDEKLFF. Here the CDR3 DNA reads TGCGCCAGCAGCTTGGACCAGGATGAAAAACTGTTTTTT.

This clone was counted once. V and J are TRBV30 and TRBJ1-6; D is unresolved. Between the trimmed V and J ends, which lost 8 bases and 10 bases, there was a span of 9 bases. CDR3 length equals 10 residues. Germline CDR1 and CDR2: GTSNPN and SVGIG (reference sequence). The CDR3 coding sequence is TGTGCCGCGGGCAGGTCACCCCTCCACTTT. Residues: CAAGRSPLHF.

The DNA for the CDR3 is TGCGCCAGCAGCGGGACAGGGTCGGATACGCAGTATTTT. Its translation: CASSGTGSDTQYF. J is TRBJ2-3 and V is TRBV5-1; 9 nucleotides match TRBD1. This CDR3 has 13 residues. CDR1 and CDR2 (germline): SGHRS, YFSETQ. V gave up 4 bases and J gave up 6 bases; unmatched junction bases: 3.